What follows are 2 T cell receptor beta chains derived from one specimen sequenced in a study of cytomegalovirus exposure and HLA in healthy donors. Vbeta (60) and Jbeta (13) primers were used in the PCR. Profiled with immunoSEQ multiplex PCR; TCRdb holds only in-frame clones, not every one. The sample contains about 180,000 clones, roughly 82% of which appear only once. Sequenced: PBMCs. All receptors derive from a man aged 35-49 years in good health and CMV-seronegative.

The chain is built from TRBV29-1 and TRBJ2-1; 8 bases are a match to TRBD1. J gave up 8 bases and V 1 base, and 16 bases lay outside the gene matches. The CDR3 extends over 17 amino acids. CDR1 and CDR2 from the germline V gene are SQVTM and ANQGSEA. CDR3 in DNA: TGCAGCGTTGAAGCTAGGGCAGGGGGCACCTTGAGCGATGAGCAGTTCTTC. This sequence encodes CSVEARAGGTLSDEQFF.

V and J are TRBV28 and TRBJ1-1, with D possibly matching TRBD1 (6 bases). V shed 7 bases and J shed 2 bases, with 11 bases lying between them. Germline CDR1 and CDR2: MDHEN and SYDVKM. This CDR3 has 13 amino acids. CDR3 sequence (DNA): TGTGCCAGCACGAGGGACAAAAACACTGAAGCTTTCTTT. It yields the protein CASTRDKNTEAFF.